Sequencing of this TCR beta chain was carried out in a study of cytomegalovirus exposure and HLA in healthy donors. Study-level information: Among the 400 or so donors who were genotyped, about 79% fell in the genetic ancestry cluster that is associated with self-reported Caucasian donors. Whole-study results and caveats: Researchers counted 180 or so TCR beta chains as cytomegalovirus-associated. Three CMV-associated chains proved CMV antigen-specific in vitro.

PCR involved 60 Vbeta and 13 Jbeta primers. Measured with immunoSEQ multiplex PCR; TCRdb has only the in-frame clones, and not every one. The sample lists some 150,000 clones; about three quarters were seen once. The CDR3 sequence is 15 residues long. V was trimmed by 5 bases and J by 4 bases, leaving 15 bases between them. In germline, CDR1 is SEHNR, CDR2 FQNEAQ (reference sequence). A note on this clone: Its antigen is not known.

The TCR comes from a male donor in good health and CMV-seronegative. J is TRBJ1-5 and V is TRBV7-9; D perhaps matches TRBD1 (5 bases). Sample: PBMCs. The CDR3 DNA reads as TGTGCCAGCAGCCCAGGATATGGGGGGAATCAGCCCCAGCATTTT. Amino acids: CASSPGYGGNQPQHF. Based on the CDR3 plus reference TRBV7-9 and TRBJ1-5, the full variable domain is DTGVSQNPRHKITKRGQNVTFRCDPISEHNRLYWYRQTLGQGPEFLTYFQNEAQLEKSRLLSDRFSAERPKGSFSTLEIQRTEQGDSAMYLCASSPGYGGNQPQHFGDGTRLSIL.